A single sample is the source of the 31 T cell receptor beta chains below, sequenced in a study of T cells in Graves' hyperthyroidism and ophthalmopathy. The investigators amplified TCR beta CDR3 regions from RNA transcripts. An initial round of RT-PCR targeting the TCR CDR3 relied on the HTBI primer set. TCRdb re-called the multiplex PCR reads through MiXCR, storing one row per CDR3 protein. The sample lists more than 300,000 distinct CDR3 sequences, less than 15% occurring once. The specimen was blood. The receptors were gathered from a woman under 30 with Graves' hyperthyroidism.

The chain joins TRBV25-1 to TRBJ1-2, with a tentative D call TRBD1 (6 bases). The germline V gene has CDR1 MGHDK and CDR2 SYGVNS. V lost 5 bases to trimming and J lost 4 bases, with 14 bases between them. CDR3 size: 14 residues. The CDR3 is CASSKTGSGYGYTF. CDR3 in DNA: TGTGCCAGCAGTAAAACAGGGTCGGGCTATGGCTACACCTTC.

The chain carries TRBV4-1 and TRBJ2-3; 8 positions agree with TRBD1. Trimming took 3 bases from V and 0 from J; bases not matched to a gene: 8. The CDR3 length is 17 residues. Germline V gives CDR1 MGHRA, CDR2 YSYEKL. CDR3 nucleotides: TGCGCCAGCAGCCATTTAGGACAGGGACTTAGCACAGATACGCAGTATTTT. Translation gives CASSHLGQGLSTDTQYF.

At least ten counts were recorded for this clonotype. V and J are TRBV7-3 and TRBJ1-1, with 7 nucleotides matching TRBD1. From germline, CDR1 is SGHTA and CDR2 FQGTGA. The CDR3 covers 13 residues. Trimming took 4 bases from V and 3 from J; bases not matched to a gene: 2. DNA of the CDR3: TGTGCCAGCAGCTCAGACAGGGACACTGAAGCTTTCTTT. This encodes CASSSDRDTEAFF.

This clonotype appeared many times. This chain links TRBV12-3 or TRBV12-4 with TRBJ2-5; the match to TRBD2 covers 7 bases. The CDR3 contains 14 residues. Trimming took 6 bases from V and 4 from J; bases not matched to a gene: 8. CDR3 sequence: CASSPTSLRETQYF. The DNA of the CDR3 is TGTGCCAGCAGCCCGACTAGCTTACGAGAGACCCAGTACTTC.

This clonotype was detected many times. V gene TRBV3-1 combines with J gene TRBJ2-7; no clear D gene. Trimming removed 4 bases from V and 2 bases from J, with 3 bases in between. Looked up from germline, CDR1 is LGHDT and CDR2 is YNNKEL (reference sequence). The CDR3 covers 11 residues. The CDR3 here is CASSRAYEQYF. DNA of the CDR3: TGTGCCAGCAGCCGGGCCTACGAGCAGTACTTC.

CDR3 protein: CASSRSRLNTEAFF. CDR3 coding DNA: TGCGCCAGCAGCCGGTCCAGACTGAACACTGAAGCTTTCTTT. The chain has TRBV4-1 and TRBJ1-1; D remains unclear. This CDR3 has 14 residues. Germline CDR1 reads MGHRA; CDR2 reads YSYEKL. V was clipped by 4 bases and J by 0 bases, with 9 bases between them.

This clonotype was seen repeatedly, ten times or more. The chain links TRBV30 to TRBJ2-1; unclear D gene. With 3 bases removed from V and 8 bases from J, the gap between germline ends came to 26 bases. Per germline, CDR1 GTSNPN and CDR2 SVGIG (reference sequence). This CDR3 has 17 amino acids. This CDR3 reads CAWRTASTGSLLHEQFF. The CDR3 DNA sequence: TGTGCCTGGAGGACGGCCTCGACTGGCTCCCTATTACATGAGCAGTTCTTC. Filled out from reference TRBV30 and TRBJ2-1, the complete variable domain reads SQTIHQWPATLVQPVGSPLSLECTVEGTSNPNLYWYRQAAGRGLQLLFYSVGIGQISSEVPQNLSASRPQDRQFILSSKKLLLSDSGFYLCAWRTASTGSLLHEQFFGPGTRLTVL.

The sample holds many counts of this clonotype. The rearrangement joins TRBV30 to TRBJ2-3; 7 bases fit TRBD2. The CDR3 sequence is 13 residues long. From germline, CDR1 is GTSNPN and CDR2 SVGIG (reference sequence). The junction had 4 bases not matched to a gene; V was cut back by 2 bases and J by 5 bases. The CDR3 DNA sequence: TGTGCCTGGAGTTCGTCGGGAGGAGATACGCAGTATTTT. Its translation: CAWSSSGGDTQYF.

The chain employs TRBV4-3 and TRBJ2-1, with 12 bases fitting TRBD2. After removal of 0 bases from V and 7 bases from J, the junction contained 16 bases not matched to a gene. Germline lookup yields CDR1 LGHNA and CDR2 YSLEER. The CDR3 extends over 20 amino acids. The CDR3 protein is CASSQEPPRTSGNTRNEQFF. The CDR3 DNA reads TGCGCCAGCAGCCAAGAGCCTCCCCGGACTAGCGGGAATACGCGGAATGAGCAGTTCTTC.

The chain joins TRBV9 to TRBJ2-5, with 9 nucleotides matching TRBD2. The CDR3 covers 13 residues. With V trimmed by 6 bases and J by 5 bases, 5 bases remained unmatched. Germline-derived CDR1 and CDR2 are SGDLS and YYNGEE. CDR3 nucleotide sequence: TGTGCCAGCAATAGCGGGAGTTGGGAGACCCAGTACTTC. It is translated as CASNSGSWETQYF.

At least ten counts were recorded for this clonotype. The CDR3 loop reads CASSQTGFSNQPQHF. CDR3 coding DNA: TGTGCCAGCAGTCAAACAGGGTTTAGCAATCAGCCCCAGCATTTT. The chain uses TRBV27 and TRBJ1-5, with D possibly being TRBD1 (6 bases). The ends were cut back, 5 bases at V and 0 bases at J, with 11 bases in the middle. The CDR3 covers 15 residues. Germline values: CDR1 MNHEY, CDR2 SMNVEV (reference sequence).

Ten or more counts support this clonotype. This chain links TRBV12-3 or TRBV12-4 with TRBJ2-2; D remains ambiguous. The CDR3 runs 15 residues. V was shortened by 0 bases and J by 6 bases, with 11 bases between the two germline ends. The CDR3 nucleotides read TGTGCCAGCAGTTTAGCGCGGCAGCCTCCCGGGGAGCTGTTTTTT. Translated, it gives CASSLARQPPGELFF.

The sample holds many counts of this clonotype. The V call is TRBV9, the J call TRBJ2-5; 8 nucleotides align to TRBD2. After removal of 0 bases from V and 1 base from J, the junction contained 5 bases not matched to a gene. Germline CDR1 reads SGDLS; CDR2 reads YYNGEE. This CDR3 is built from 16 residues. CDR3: CASSVGGRGAQETQYF. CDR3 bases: TGTGCCAGCAGCGTAGGAGGGCGGGGGGCCCAAGAGACCCAGTACTTC.

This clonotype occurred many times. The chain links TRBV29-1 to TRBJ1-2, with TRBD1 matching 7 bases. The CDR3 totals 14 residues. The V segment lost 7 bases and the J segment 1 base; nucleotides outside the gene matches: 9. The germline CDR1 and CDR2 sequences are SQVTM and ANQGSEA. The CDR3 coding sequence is TGCAGCGGGGATAGACAGGGAGTTAACTATGGCTACACCTTC. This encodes CSGDRQGVNYGYTF.

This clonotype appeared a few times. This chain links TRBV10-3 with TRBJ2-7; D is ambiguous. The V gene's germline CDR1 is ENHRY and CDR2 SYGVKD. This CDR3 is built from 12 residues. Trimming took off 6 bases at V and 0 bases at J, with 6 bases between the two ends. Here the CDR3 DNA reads TGTGCCATCAGCCCTTCCTCCTACGAGCAGTACTTC. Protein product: CAISPSSYEQYF.

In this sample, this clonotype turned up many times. CDR3 bases: TGCAGTGCTTCTAATCCAGGGGAGGGGGGCTACACCTTC. Protein: CSASNPGEGGYTF. This rearrangement joins TRBV20-1 to TRBJ1-2, with D possibly being TRBD1 (6 bases). The V gene's germline CDR1 is DFQATT and CDR2 SNEGSKA (reference sequence). The CDR3 covers 13 residues. V lost 5 bases and J lost 8, with 18 bases in between.

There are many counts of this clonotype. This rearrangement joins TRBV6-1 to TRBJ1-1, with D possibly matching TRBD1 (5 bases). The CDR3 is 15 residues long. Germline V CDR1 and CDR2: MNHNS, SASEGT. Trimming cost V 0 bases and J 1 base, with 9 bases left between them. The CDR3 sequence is CASSEAIGQNTEAFF. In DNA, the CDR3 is TGTGCCAGCAGTGAAGCCATAGGACAGAACACTGAAGCTTTCTTT.

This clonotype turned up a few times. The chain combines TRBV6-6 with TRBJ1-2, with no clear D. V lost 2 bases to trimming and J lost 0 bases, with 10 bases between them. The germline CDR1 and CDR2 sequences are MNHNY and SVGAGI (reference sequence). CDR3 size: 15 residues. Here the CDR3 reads CASSYNGEPNYGYTF. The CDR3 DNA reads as TGTGCCAGCAGTTACAACGGGGAACCTAACTATGGCTACACCTTC.

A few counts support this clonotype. For the CDR3, the DNA is TGTGCCAGCAGTTACTCGAGGGGGCAAAATGAGCAGTTCTTC. This translates into CASSYSRGQNEQFF. The chain couples TRBV6-2 or TRBV6-3 to TRBJ2-1; 7 bases are shared with TRBD1. Germline assignment: CDR1 MNHEY and CDR2 SVGEGT. V shed 0 bases and J 7 bases; nucleotides not matched to a gene: 3. This CDR3 region has 14 residues.

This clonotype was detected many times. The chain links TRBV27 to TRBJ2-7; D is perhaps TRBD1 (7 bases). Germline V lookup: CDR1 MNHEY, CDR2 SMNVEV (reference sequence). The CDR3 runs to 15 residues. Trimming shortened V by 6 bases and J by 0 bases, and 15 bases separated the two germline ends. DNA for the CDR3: TGTGCCAGCAGCCTCGGGCGGGACAGCTCCTACGAGCAGTACTTC. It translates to CASSLGRDSSYEQYF.

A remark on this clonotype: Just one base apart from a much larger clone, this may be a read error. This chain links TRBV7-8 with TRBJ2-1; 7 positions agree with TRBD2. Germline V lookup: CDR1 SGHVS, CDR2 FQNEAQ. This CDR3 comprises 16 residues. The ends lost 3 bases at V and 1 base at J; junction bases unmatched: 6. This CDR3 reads CASSFAWRGSYNEQFF. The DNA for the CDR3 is TGTGCCAGCAGCTTCGCCTGGCGGGGGTCCTACAATGAGCAGTTCTTC.

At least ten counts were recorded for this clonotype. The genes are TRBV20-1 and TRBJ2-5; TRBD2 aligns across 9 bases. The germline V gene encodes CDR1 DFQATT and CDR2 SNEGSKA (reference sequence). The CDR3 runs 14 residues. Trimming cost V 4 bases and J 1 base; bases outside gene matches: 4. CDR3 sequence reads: CSANSGSGQETQYF. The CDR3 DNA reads TGCAGTGCTAATAGCGGGAGCGGCCAAGAGACCCAGTACTTC.

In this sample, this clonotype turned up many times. The CDR3 protein is CASSLGGLDNTDTQYF. The CDR3 DNA sequence: TGTGCCAGCAGCTTAGGCGGCCTGGATAACACAGATACGCAGTATTTT. This rearrangement joins TRBV7-2 to TRBJ2-3; the D is unclear. This CDR3 has 16 residues. In germline, CDR1 is SGHTA, CDR2 FQGNSA. Deletions cut 1 base from V and 2 bases from J, with 13 bases between.

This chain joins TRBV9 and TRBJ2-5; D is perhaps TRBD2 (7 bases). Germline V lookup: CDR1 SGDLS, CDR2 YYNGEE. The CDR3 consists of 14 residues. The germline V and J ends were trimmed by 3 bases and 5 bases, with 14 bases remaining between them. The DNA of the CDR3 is TGTGCCAGCAGCGCCCGAGGGGGGGCTGAGACCCAGTACTTC. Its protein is CASSARGGAETQYF.

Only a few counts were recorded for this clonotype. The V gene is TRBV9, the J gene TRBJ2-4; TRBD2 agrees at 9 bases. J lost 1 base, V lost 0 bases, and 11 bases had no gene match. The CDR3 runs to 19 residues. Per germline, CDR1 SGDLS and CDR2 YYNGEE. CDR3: CASSVAAQGLAGAKNIQYF. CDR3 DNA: TGTGCCAGCAGCGTAGCGGCCCAGGGTCTAGCGGGGGCCAAAAACATTCAGTACTTC.

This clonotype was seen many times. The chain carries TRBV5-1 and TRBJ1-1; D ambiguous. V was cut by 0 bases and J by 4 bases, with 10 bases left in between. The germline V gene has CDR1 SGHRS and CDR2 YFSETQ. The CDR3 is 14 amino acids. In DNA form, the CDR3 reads TGCGCCAGCAGCTTGGATAGGGTTCCCACTGAAGCTTTCTTT. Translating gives CASSLDRVPTEAFF.

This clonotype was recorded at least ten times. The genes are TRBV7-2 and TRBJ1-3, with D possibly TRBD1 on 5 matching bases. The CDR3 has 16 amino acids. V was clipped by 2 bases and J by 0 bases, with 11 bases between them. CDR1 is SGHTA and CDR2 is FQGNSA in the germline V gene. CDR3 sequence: CASSLHRTASGNTIYF. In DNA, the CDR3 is TGTGCCAGCAGCTTACACAGGACTGCCTCTGGAAACACCATATATTTT.

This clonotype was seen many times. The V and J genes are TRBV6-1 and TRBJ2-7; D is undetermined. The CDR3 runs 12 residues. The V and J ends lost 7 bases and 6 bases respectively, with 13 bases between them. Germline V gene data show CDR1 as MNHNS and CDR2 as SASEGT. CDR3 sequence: CASKRPGGEQYF. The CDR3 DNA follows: TGTGCCAGCAAACGGCCCGGCGGCGAGCAGTACTTC.

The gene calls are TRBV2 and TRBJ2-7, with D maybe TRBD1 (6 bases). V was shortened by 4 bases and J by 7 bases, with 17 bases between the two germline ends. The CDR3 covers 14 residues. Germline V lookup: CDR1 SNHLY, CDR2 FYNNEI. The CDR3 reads CASSGGMGAQEQYF. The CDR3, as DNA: TGTGCCAGCAGTGGGGGTATGGGGGCGCAGGAGCAGTACTTC.

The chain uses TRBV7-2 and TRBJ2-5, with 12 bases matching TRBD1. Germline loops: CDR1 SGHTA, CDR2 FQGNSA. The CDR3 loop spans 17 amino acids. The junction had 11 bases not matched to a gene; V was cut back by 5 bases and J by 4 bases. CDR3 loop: CASSPQGTGGFRETQYF. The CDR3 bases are TGTGCCAGCAGCCCCCAGGGGACAGGGGGCTTCAGAGAGACCCAGTACTTC.

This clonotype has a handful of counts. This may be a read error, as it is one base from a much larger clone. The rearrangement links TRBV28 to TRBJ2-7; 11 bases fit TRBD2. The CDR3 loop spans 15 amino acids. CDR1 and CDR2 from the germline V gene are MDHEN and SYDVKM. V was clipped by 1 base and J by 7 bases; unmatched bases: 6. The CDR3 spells CASSLFSGGAYEQYF. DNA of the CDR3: TGTGCCAGCAGTTTATTTAGCGGGGGGGCTTATGAGCAGTACTTC.